Listed below are T cell receptor beta chains from one sample, sequenced in a study of molecular identifiers for immune sequencing clone quantification. TCRdb redid the calling of the PCR reads with MiXCR, one entry per CDR3 protein. The repertoire holds approximately 500,000 distinct CDR3 sequences, with 20% to 25% as singletons. The sample taken for sequencing was naive CD8+ T cells from blood, with Jurkat cell RNA spiked in. The receptors were gathered from a human donor in good health. Some libraries in this study had Jurkat cell RNA spiked in. Each CDR3 is given without its conserved first and last residue. D genes are given only for firm matches. The size of a clone is reported for some rows only, either as once, few or many, or as a class for expanded clones.

j_call clone_size d_call v_call cdr3_aa
TRBJ1-5 - - TRBV9 ASSGDGGQLQH
TRBJ1-1 - - TRBV5-1 ASQCTTGLPEAF
TRBJ2-5 many - TRBV12-3/TRBV12-4 ASSRVLRDPQY
TRBJ1-1 - - TRBV6-6 ASGWAANTEAF
TRBJ2-3 many TRBD2 TRBV29-1 SVAGLAAKRGTDTQY
TRBJ2-2 many TRBD1 TRBV7-9 ASSLVLTGAVRGQSGELF
TRBJ2-5 few TRBD1 TRBV7-9 ASSPSDRVLGETQY
TRBJ1-5 many - TRBV6-1 ASSEGSYQPQH
TRBJ2-7 many TRBD2 TRBV9 ASSPQSGSSYEQY
TRBJ1-4 many - TRBV28 ASSSPARVNEKLF
TRBJ2-7 - TRBD2 TRBV4-3 ASSQSTGGGYEQY
TRBJ1-1 - - TRBV12-5 ASGLTLNTEAF
TRBJ1-3 many TRBD1 TRBV4-3 ASSPIGEGAAGNTIY
TRBJ2-3 many - TRBV21-1 ANRTSSTDTQY
TRBJ2-7 - TRBD1 TRBV27 ASSLSARGPSYEQY
TRBJ1-5 many TRBD1 TRBV6-5 ASSPTGPYSNQPQH
TRBJ2-1 - TRBD2 TRBV7-8 ASSQTNGGASSYNEQF
TRBJ2-3 many - TRBV30 AWSAGRWTPTGTQY
TRBJ2-1 many - TRBV27 ASSPLVRGDEQF
TRBJ2-3 - TRBD2 TRBV10-3 AISEVGGFTNTQY
TRBJ2-7 - - TRBV19 ASSIGQGEIYEQY
TRBJ2-7 many - TRBV2 ASSAEASSYEQY
TRBJ2-4 many - TRBV4-1 ASSQAPGAKNIQY
TRBJ1-6 many - TRBV19 ASSSRPDYNSPLH
TRBJ2-1 - TRBD1 TRBV6-2/TRBV6-3 ASSQTKQGAVVWEQF
TRBJ1-4 few - TRBV20-1 SAGDLTTNEKLF
TRBJ1-1 many TRBD1 TRBV12-5 ASGWGQGRNTEAF
TRBJ2-7 - - TRBV30 AWANGATYEQY
TRBJ1-3 many - TRBV7-2 ASSPSTGWTLGNTIY
TRBJ2-1 - - TRBV19 ASRGREPGYNEQF
TRBJ2-7 - TRBD1 TRBV18 ASSPTTGGETYEQY
TRBJ2-3 many - TRBV2 ASSVGTDDTQY
TRBJ2-3 many - TRBV13 ASSLGGGTQY
TRBJ2-5 many - TRBV14 ASSHGQETQY
TRBJ2-7 few - TRBV11-2 ASSYSFSVTYEQY
TRBJ2-7 - - TRBV12-2 ASRSPGVGYEQY
TRBJ2-3 many - TRBV9 ASSARLVDTDTQY
TRBJ1-5 many TRBD1 TRBV4-1 ASSQEDRVNQPQH
TRBJ2-7 few TRBD2 TRBV6-2/TRBV6-3 ASRPITSGSYEQY
TRBJ2-1 many - TRBV30 AWSAPTNEQF